These 14 T cell receptor beta chains came from one sample sequenced in a study of T-cell memory formation after mild COVID-19. TCRdb fed the 5' RACE reads into MiXCR, producing one record per CDR3 protein. The data show about 400,000 distinct CDR3 sequences, 20% to 25% seen once. Material for sequencing was PBMCs or a T cell subset sorted from them (not recorded which). The receptors were sampled from an adult woman who had mild COVID-19 (a few samples of this study predate the infection). Cell type and time point are not known.

This clonotype was seen repeatedly, ten times or more. V is TRBV12-3 or TRBV12-4 and J is TRBJ1-2, with 9 bases identical to TRBD1. The CDR3 has 17 residues. V was pared by 1 base and J by 3 bases, with 9 bases of the junction left unmatched. CDR3 in amino acids: CASSLVHRGQSHYGYTF. The CDR3 DNA follows: TGTGCCAGCAGTTTAGTCCACAGGGGGCAGTCCCACTATGGCTACACCTTC.

This clonotype turned up a few times. This sequence joins TRBV6-5 and TRBJ1-2; D may be TRBD1 (6 bases). The CDR3 contains 14 residues. Germline assignment: CDR1 MNHEY and CDR2 SVGAGI. Trimming cost V 5 bases and J 5 bases, with 15 bases left between them. This CDR3 is CASSGTPWEYGYTF. The DNA for the CDR3 is TGTGCCAGCAGTGGGACACCTTGGGAGTATGGCTACACCTTC.

This rearrangement joins TRBV11-3 to TRBJ2-5, with TRBD2 matching over 7 bases. The germline gives CDR1 SGHNT, CDR2 YENEEA. The CDR3 consists of 17 residues. V shed 1 base and J 3 bases; nucleotides not matched to a gene: 11. The CDR3 spells CASSLVAREWGEETQYF. The CDR3 bases are TGTGCCAGCAGCTTAGTCGCGCGGGAGTGGGGGGAAGAGACCCAGTACTTC.

J is TRBJ2-5 and V is TRBV12-3 or TRBV12-4; 10 positions agree with TRBD2. Trimming cost V 3 bases and J 3 bases; bases outside gene matches: 4. This CDR3 has 15 residues. The CDR3 here is CASSFSGGAEETQYF. In nucleotides, the CDR3 is TGTGCCAGCAGTTTCAGCGGGGGGGCAGAAGAGACCCAGTACTTC.

This clonotype was seen a few times. This sequence joins TRBV20-1 and TRBJ1-4; D is uncertain. The CDR3 extends over 16 amino acids. CDR1 and CDR2 from the germline V gene are DFQATT and SNEGSKA (reference sequence). The ends were cut back, 0 bases at V and 5 bases at J, with 16 bases in the middle. The CDR3 region is CSARDRVGYLNEKLFF. The CDR3, as DNA: TGCAGTGCTAGAGATCGAGTAGGGTACCTGAATGAAAAACTGTTTTTT.

The sample holds a few counts of this clonotype. The rearrangement joins TRBV7-8 to TRBJ2-1; no firm D call. Germline V CDR1 and CDR2: SGHVS, FQNEAQ. This CDR3 has 14 residues. V was clipped by 5 bases and J by 2 bases, with 10 bases between them. CDR3: CASSHGSPYNEQFF. CDR3 in DNA: TGTGCCAGCAGCCATGGTAGCCCCTACAATGAGCAGTTCTTC.

The gene calls are TRBV23-1 and TRBJ1-1; weak D call: TRBD1 (5 bases). TRBV23-1 is noted as an ORF with a role that remains uncertain. The V and J ends lost 10 bases and 7 bases respectively, with 25 bases between them. This CDR3 is 15 amino acids long. The CDR3 nucleotides are TGCGCCACCCCGGGCCGGGACCCCGAGGAAGGTGAAGCTTTCTTT. This sequence encodes CATPGRDPEEGEAFF.

V and J are TRBV6-5 and TRBJ2-1; D may correspond to TRBD1 or TRBD2 (5 bases each). This CDR3 spans 15 amino acids. V was pared by 6 bases and J by 4 bases, with 16 bases between. From germline, CDR1 is MNHEY and CDR2 SVGAGI. CDR3 DNA sequence: TGTGCCAGCAGACTCCAAAGAGGGGCTTACAATGAGCAGTTCTTC. Amino acids: CASRLQRGAYNEQFF.

This clonotype was observed a handful of times. The J gene is TRBJ2-3, the V gene TRBV12-3 or TRBV12-4, with D unclear. The CDR3 is made up of 12 amino acids. V was shortened by 3 bases and J by 8 bases, with 9 bases between the two germline ends. CDR3 bases: TGTGCCAGCAGTTTTCCGACGGGTACGCAGTATTTT. Encoded protein: CASSFPTGTQYF.

The chain links TRBV20-1 to TRBJ2-1; TRBD2 matches at 10 bases. Trimming removed 3 bases from V and 5 bases from J; junction bases left unmatched: 4. This CDR3 is built from 14 residues. Germline V CDR1 and CDR2: DFQATT, SNEGSKA (reference sequence). The CDR3 sequence: CSASGTSVHNEQFF. The CDR3 coding sequence is TGCAGTGCTAGTGGGACTAGCGTTCACAATGAGCAGTTCTTC.

V is TRBV4-2 and J is TRBJ2-3, with no clear D. V lost 0 bases and J 7 bases, leaving 5 bases between the germline ends. CDR3 length: 12 amino acids. Germline CDR1 LGHNA, CDR2 YNFKEQ. In DNA, the CDR3 is TGTGCCAGCAGCCAAGATCTCTATACGCAGTATTTT. Its translation is CASSQDLYTQYF.

This clonotype was observed a handful of times. This sequence joins TRBV23-1 and TRBJ2-3; D ambiguous. TRBV23-1 qualifies as an ORF whose function is uncertain. The CDR3 is made up of 15 amino acids. V was shortened by 8 bases and J by 2 bases, with 17 bases between the two germline ends. CDR3 DNA: TGCGCCAGCGGAAAAATCGCCCCTAACACAGATACGCAGTATTTT. Amino acid sequence: CASGKIAPNTDTQYF.

This clonotype was picked up many times. This chain links TRBV12-5 with TRBJ1-3; 8 nucleotides match TRBD1. Germline lookup yields CDR1 LGHNT and CDR2 FRNRAP. V trimming: 3 bases; J trimming: 0 bases; junction bases outside the gene matches: 1. The CDR3 runs to 15 residues. The CDR3 nucleotides read TGTGCTAGTGGTTTTACAGGGGGCTCTGGAAACACCATATATTTT. Its protein is CASGFTGGSGNTIYF.

The chain uses TRBV20-1 and TRBJ1-1, with D uncertain. Trimming shortened V by 2 bases and J by 6 bases, and 7 bases separated the two germline ends. In germline, CDR1 is DFQATT, CDR2 SNEGSKA (reference sequence). The CDR3 length is 11 residues. DNA of the CDR3: TGCAGTGCTAGACGAGGGCCTGAAGCTTTCTTT. Residues: CSARRGPEAFF.